One sample yielded the 24 T cell receptor beta chains listed below, sequenced in a study of Ad26.COV2.S vaccination and SARS-CoV-2 variants. Measured with immunoSEQ multiplex PCR; TCRdb has only the in-frame clones, and not every one. This table has 300,000 to 350,000 clones, roughly 89% appearing once. Treatment given: 15 to 20 received Ad26.COV2.S at low or high dose, single or two shots; five or six received placebo; per-sample allocation not given. Collection of the samples took place on day 63 after the first injection of vaccine or placebo. The material was peripheral blood, obtained in a trial of Ad26.COV2.S vaccine versus placebo. These receptors came from a person between 18 and 60 years old who received the Ad26.COV2.S COVID-19 vaccine or a placebo.

This chain connects TRBV28 to TRBJ2-7; D call uncertain. This CDR3 is built from 13 residues. Germline CDR1 MDHEN, CDR2 SYDVKM. V was cut by 7 bases and J by 0 bases, with 10 bases left in between. Written as DNA, the CDR3 is TGTGCCAGCAACCCGCCGAGCTCCTACGAGCAGTACTTC. This encodes CASNPPSSYEQYF.

This chain connects TRBV28 to TRBJ1-1; perhaps TRBD1 as D (5 bases). The CDR3 has 13 amino acids. CDR1 is MDHEN, CDR2 SYDVKM, per germline. The V end was cut by 3 bases, the J end by 5 bases, with 10 bases between. Here the CDR3 reads CASSFGGETEAFF. DNA of the CDR3: TGTGCCAGCAGTTTCGGGGGGGAAACTGAAGCTTTCTTT.

The gene calls are TRBV6-6 and TRBJ1-1; D gene uncertain. The CDR3 sequence is 13 residues long. V was trimmed by 0 bases and J by 2 bases, leaving 4 bases between them. Germline assignment: CDR1 MNHNY and CDR2 SVGAGI (reference sequence). The CDR3 sequence: CASSYSSNTEAFF. The CDR3 DNA sequence: TGTGCCAGCAGTTACTCGAGCAACACTGAAGCTTTCTTT.

This clone was seen a few times. The chain has TRBV27 and TRBJ2-3; a possible D gene is TRBD1 (6 bases). This CDR3 is built from 14 residues. Trimming cost V 2 bases and J 4 bases, with 10 bases left between them. CDR1 and CDR2 from the germline V gene are MNHEY and SMNVEV (reference sequence). CDR3 in amino acids: CASSLQGMPDTQYF. In DNA form, the CDR3 reads TGTGCCAGCAGTTTACAGGGGATGCCAGATACGCAGTATTTT.

The chain uses TRBV29-1 and TRBJ1-2, with no clear D. V was clipped by 4 bases and J by 1 base, with 7 bases between them. Per the germline V gene, CDR1 is SQVTM and CDR2 is ANQGSEA. The CDR3 is made up of 12 amino acids. This CDR3 reads CSVGAGNYGYTF. The CDR3 DNA sequence: TGCAGCGTTGGGGCCGGTAACTATGGCTACACCTTC. Using reference TRBV29-1 and TRBJ1-2 for the parts outside the CDR3, the full variable domain is SAVISQKPSRDICQRGTSLTIQCQVDSQVTMMFWYRQQPGQSLTLIATANQGSEATYESGFVIDKFPISRPNLTFSTLTVSNMSPEDSSIYLCSVGAGNYGYTFGSGTRLTVV.

The chain is built from TRBV7-9 and TRBJ1-4; unclear D gene. This CDR3 comprises 16 residues. Germline CDR1 is SEHNR and CDR2 is FQNEAQ (reference sequence). Trimming removed 7 bases at V and 5 bases at J, with 20 bases between. The CDR3 sequence is CASTPPVLRQNEKLFF. The CDR3 region has the DNA TGTGCCAGCACCCCCCCGGTGCTAAGGCAAAATGAAAAACTGTTTTTT.

The V call is TRBV6-2 or TRBV6-3, the J call TRBJ1-2; 8 nucleotides align to TRBD1. This CDR3 comprises 15 residues. CDR1 is MNHEY, CDR2 SVGEGT, per germline. Trimming at V came to 2 bases and at J to 2 bases, leaving 4 bases not matched to a gene. CDR3 DNA sequence: TGTGCCAGCAGTTACGATCGGACAGGGAACTATGGCTACACCTTC. Its translation: CASSYDRTGNYGYTF.

J is TRBJ2-5 and V is TRBV19, with TRBD1 matching over 7 bases. Per germline, CDR1 LNHDA and CDR2 SQIVND (reference sequence). With V trimmed by 3 bases and J by 5 bases, 12 bases remained unmatched. CDR3 length equals 16 residues. The CDR3 protein is CASSIGSDRVGETQYF. The CDR3 bases are TGTGCCAGTAGTATTGGCTCTGACAGGGTTGGGGAGACCCAGTACTTC.

This clone came up a few times. A read error may account for a junction end that differs from germline. This rearrangement joins TRBV28 to TRBJ1-2; 7 positions agree with TRBD1. The CDR3 totals 11 residues. CDR1 is MDHEN and CDR2 is SYDVKM in the germline V gene. The CDR3, as DNA: TGTGCCAGCAGTTTAACCCGGGACAGAAAGTTC. Amino acids: CASSLTRDRKF.

This clone has a single count. The genes are TRBV27 and TRBJ2-1; 7 nucleotides match TRBD2. The germline gives CDR1 MNHEY, CDR2 SMNVEV (reference sequence). The J segment lost 4 bases and the V segment lost 5 bases, leaving 5 bases of the junction unmatched. This CDR3 has 14 amino acids. CDR3 DNA: TGTGCCAGCAGTCCTAGCGGTCCATACAATGAGCAGTTCTTC. It codes for CASSPSGPYNEQFF.

The CDR3: CASSPLGRGWYGYTF. In nucleotides, the CDR3 is TGTGCCAGCAGCCCCCTCGGGCGGGGATGGTATGGCTACACCTTC. The V gene is TRBV9, the J gene TRBJ1-2; D is uncertain. CDR1 is SGDLS, CDR2 YYNGEE, per germline. This CDR3 region has 15 residues. Trimming shortened V by 4 bases and J by 5 bases, and 18 bases separated the two germline ends.

This clone appeared a single time. The chain joins TRBV10-3 to TRBJ2-1, with 8 bases lining up with TRBD1. CDR1 is ENHRY and CDR2 is SYGVKD in the germline V gene. V trimming: 0 bases; J trimming: 8 bases; junction bases outside the gene matches: 6. This CDR3 comprises 15 residues. CDR3 region: CAISESGTGRHEQFF. CDR3 in DNA: TGTGCCATCAGTGAGTCTGGGACAGGACGCCATGAGCAGTTCTTC.

The chain couples TRBV7-9 to TRBJ2-3; possible D gene TRBD2, 5 bases. The V gene's germline CDR1 is SEHNR and CDR2 FQNEAQ (reference sequence). Deletions cut 2 bases from V and 10 bases from J, with 10 bases between. This CDR3 spans 12 amino acids. The CDR3: CASSLTGYPQYF. The CDR3 region has the DNA TGTGCCAGCAGCTTAACGGGGTATCCGCAGTATTTT.

This clone has just one count. The V and J genes are TRBV29-1 and TRBJ2-1; 10 positions agree with TRBD2. J lost 0 bases, V lost 3 bases, and 11 bases had no gene match. The germline CDR1 and CDR2 sequences are SQVTM and ANQGSEA. The length of the CDR3 is 18 residues. The CDR3 reads CSVDGLAAPVGSYNEQFF. CDR3 coding DNA: TGCAGCGTTGACGGACTAGCGGCTCCCGTGGGCTCCTACAATGAGCAGTTCTTC.

The chain links TRBV7-9 to TRBJ2-3; 9 nucleotides match TRBD1. Trimming at V came to 5 bases and at J to 2 bases, leaving 11 bases not matched to a gene. The CDR3 is made up of 17 amino acids. Germline V gene data show CDR1 as SEHNR and CDR2 as FQNEAQ (reference sequence). This CDR3 reads CASSGRDRADFTDTQYF. The CDR3 DNA is TGTGCCAGCAGCGGACGGGACAGGGCGGATTTCACAGATACGCAGTATTTT. The full variable domain, its missing parts supplied by reference TRBV7-9 and TRBJ2-3, is DTGVSQNPRHKITKRGQNVTFRCDPISEHNRLYWYRQTLGQGPEFLTYFQNEAQLEKSRLLSDRFSAERPKGSFSTLEIQRTEQGDSAMYLCASSGRDRADFTDTQYFGPGTRLTVL.

V is TRBV4-1 and J is TRBJ2-3, with D unresolved. CDR1 is MGHRA and CDR2 is YSYEKL in the germline V gene. The CDR3 is 15 amino acids. Trimming took 1 base from V and 0 from J, leaving 8 bases between them. For the CDR3, the DNA is TGCGCCAGCAGCCAAGTCGACTCTAGCACAGATACGCAGTATTTT. Protein product: CASSQVDSSTDTQYF.

The chain links TRBV7-9 to TRBJ2-2, with D unresolved. The CDR3 has 15 residues. Germline CDR1 SEHNR, CDR2 FQNEAQ (reference sequence). V lost 7 bases to trimming and J lost 2 bases, with 14 bases between them. The CDR3 is CASNPRRINTGELFF. The CDR3 coding sequence is TGTGCCAGCAACCCAAGACGGATAAACACCGGGGAGCTGTTTTTT.

This clone was counted only a few times. The chain joins TRBV5-1 to TRBJ2-2; D is possibly TRBD2 (6 bases). Germline assignment: CDR1 SGHRS and CDR2 YFSETQ. Trimming pared 0 bases from V and 5 bases from J, leaving 20 bases between. This CDR3 comprises 18 residues. The CDR3 region has the DNA TGCGCCAGCAGCTTGGTTCTACTAATTCTTGGAGGGACCGGGGAGCTGTTTTTT. It translates to CASSLVLLILGGTGELFF.

The chain uses TRBV10-3 and TRBJ2-3; TRBD1 aligns across 9 bases. The V gene end was trimmed by 6 bases and the J gene end by 8 bases; junction bases not matched to a gene: 6. CDR1 is ENHRY, CDR2 SYGVKD, per germline. This CDR3 spans 13 amino acids. The CDR3 coding sequence is TGTGCCATCAGGGGGACAGGGATTACTACGCAGTATTTT. Protein: CAIRGTGITTQYF.

V is TRBV29-1 and J is TRBJ1-4; 11 bases map to TRBD1. The germline V gene encodes CDR1 SQVTM and CDR2 ANQGSEA. Trimming took 5 bases from V and 8 from J; bases not matched to a gene: 7. There are 14 residues in the CDR3. The CDR3, as DNA: TGCAGCGTTCTAGGGGGACAGGGGGGAGAAAAACTGTTTTTT. Its protein product is CSVLGGQGGEKLFF. Together with reference TRBV29-1 and TRBJ1-4, the CDR3 gives the full variable domain: SAVISQKPSRDICQRGTSLTIQCQVDSQVTMMFWYRQQPGQSLTLIATANQGSEATYESGFVIDKFPISRPNLTFSTLTVSNMSPEDSSIYLCSVLGGQGGEKLFFGSGTQLSVL.

The chain is built from TRBV13 and TRBJ2-7; possibly TRBD1 or TRBD2 for D (6 bases each). The CDR3 has 13 amino acids. V lost 4 bases and J 6 bases, leaving 13 bases between the germline ends. Germline CDR1 is PRHDT and CDR2 is FYEKMQ (reference sequence). In DNA form, the CDR3 reads TGTGCCAGCAGCTCCCTACAGGGAGGCGAGCAGTACTTC. It translates to CASSSLQGGEQYF.

There are many counts of this clone. V usage is TRBV6-2 or TRBV6-3 and J usage is TRBJ1-1, with TRBD1 identical over 7 bases. V shed 6 bases and J 2 bases; nucleotides not matched to a gene: 12. Germline assignment: CDR1 MNHEY and CDR2 SVGEGT. The CDR3 runs to 16 residues. CDR3 protein: CASSHALGQFNTEAFF. The CDR3 nucleotides read TGTGCCAGCAGCCACGCCCTGGGACAGTTCAACACTGAAGCTTTCTTT.

The chain combines TRBV5-1 with TRBJ2-7; a weak D match, TRBD2 (7 bases). The CDR3 sequence is 14 residues long. Germline CDR1 SGHRS, CDR2 YFSETQ. V shed 1 base and J shed 10 bases, with 18 bases lying between them. CDR3 residues: CASSLRGGDATQYF. In DNA, the CDR3 is TGCGCCAGCAGCTTGAGAGGGGGGGACGCTACTCAGTACTTC.

This rearrangement joins TRBV28 to TRBJ2-2, with TRBD1 identical over 8 bases. Looked up from germline, CDR1 is MDHEN and CDR2 is SYDVKM. This CDR3 has 17 amino acids. The ends lost 4 bases at V and 6 bases at J; junction bases unmatched: 13. CDR3 bases: TGTGCCAGCAGTTCCTTGACCCCGGACAGGGCGTCCGGGGAGCTGTTTTTT. The encoded protein is CASSSLTPDRASGELFF.